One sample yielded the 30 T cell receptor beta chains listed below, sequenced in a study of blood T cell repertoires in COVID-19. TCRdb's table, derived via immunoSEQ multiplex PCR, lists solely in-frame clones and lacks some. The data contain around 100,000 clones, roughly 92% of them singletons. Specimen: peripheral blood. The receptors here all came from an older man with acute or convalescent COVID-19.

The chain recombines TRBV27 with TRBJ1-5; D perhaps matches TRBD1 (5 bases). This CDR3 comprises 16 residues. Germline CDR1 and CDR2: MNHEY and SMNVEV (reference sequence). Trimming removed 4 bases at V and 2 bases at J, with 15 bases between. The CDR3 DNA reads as TGTGCCAGCAGTTATGGGGCAGGCCAGGGCAATCAGCCCCAGCATTTT. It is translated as CASSYGAGQGNQPQHF.

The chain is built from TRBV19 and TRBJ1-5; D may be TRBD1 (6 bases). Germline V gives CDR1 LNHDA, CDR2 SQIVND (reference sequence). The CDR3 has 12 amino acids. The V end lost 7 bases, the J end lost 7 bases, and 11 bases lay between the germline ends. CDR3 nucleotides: TGTGCCAGTACCCAGGGGTACCAGCCCCAGCATTTT. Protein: CASTQGYQPQHF.

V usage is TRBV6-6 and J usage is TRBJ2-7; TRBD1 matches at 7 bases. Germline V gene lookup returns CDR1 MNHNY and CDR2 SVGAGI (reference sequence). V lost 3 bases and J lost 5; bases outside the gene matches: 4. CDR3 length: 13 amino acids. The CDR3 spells CASSYHGTDEQYF. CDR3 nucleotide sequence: TGTGCCAGCAGTTATCATGGGACAGACGAGCAGTACTTC.

CDR3 region: CASSRDTNSNQPQHF. Written as DNA, the CDR3 is TGTGCCAGTAGTCGTGACACGAATAGCAATCAGCCCCAGCATTTT. V is TRBV19 and J is TRBJ1-5; D gene uncertain. The CDR3 spans 15 residues. CDR1 is LNHDA, CDR2 SQIVND, per germline (reference sequence). V gave up 5 bases and J gave up 0 bases, with 11 bases separating them.

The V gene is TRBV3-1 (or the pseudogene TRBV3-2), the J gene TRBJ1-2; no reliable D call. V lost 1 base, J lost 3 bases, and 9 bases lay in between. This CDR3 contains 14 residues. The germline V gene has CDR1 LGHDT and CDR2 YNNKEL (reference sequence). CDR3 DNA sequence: TGTGCCAGCAGCCAAGGCAGACAAGACTATGGCTACACCTTC. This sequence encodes CASSQGRQDYGYTF.

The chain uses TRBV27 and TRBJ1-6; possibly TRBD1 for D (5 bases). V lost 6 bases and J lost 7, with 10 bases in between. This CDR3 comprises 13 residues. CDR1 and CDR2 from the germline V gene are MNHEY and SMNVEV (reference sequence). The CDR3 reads CASRTELNSPLHF. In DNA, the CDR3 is TGTGCCAGCAGGACAGAACTCAATTCACCCCTCCACTTT.

The CDR3 bases are TGTGCCAGCAGCCGGGGACTAGCGGGAGGGACAGATACGCAGTATTTT. Translation gives CASSRGLAGGTDTQYF. The gene calls are TRBV9 and TRBJ2-3; TRBD2 agrees at 16 bases. Germline trimming cut 4 bases from V and 3 bases from J; bases unmatched to any gene: 2. The CDR3 is 16 residues long. The V gene's germline CDR1 is SGDLS and CDR2 YYNGEE.

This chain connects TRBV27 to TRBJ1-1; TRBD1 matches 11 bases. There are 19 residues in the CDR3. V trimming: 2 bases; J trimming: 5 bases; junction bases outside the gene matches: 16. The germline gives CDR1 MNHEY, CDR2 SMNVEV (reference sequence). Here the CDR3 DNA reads TGTGCCAGCAGTTTACAACTAAGGACAGGGGGCAGTTTAGGAACTGAAGCTTTCTTT. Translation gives CASSLQLRTGGSLGTEAFF.

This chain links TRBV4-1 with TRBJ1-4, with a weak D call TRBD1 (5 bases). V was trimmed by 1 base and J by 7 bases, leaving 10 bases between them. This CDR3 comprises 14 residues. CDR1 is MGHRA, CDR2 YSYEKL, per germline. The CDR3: CASSQGERGEKLFF. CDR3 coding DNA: TGCGCCAGCAGCCAAGGGGAAAGGGGTGAAAAACTGTTTTTT.

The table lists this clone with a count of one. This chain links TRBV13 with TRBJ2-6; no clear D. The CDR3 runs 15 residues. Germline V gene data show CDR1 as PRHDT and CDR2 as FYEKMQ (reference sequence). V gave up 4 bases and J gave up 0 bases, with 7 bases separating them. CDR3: CASSSYRSGANVLTF. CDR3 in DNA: TGTGCCAGCAGCTCCTACCGCTCTGGGGCCAACGTCCTGACTTTC.

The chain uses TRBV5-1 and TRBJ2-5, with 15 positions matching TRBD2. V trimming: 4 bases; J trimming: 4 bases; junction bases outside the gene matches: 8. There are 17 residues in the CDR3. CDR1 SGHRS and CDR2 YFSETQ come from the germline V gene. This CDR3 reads CASSPRGTSGGTETQYF. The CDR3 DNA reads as TGCGCCAGCAGCCCCCGGGGGACTAGCGGGGGGACAGAGACCCAGTACTTC.

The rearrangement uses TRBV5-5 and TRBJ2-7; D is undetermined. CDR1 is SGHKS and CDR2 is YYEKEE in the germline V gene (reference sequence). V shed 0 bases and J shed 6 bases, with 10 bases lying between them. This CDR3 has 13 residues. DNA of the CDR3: TGTGCCAGCAGCTTGGAACGAGTCCCCGAGCAGTACTTC. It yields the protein CASSLERVPEQYF. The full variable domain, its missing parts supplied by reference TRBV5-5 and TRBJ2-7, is DAGVTQSPTHLIKTRGQQVTLRCSPISGHKSVSWYQQVLGQGPQFIFQYYEKEERGRGNFPDRFSARQFPNYSSELNVNALLLGDSALYLCASSLERVPEQYFGPGTRLTVT.

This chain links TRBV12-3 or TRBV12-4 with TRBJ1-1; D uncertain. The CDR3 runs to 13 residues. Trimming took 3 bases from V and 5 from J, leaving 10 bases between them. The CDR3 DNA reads TGTGCCAGCAGTTTTTTCGGGAGGACTGAAGCTTTCTTT. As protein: CASSFFGRTEAFF.

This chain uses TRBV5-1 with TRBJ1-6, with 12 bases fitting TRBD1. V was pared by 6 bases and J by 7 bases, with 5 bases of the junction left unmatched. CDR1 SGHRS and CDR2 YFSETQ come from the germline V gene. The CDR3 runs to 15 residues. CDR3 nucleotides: TGCGCCAGCACGGTCGGGACAGGGGGCAATTCACCCCTCCACTTT. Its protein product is CASTVGTGGNSPLHF.

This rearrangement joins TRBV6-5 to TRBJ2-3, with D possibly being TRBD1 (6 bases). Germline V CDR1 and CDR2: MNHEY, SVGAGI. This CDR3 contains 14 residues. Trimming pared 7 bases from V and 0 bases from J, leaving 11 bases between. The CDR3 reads CASKGVLSTDTQYF. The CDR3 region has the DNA TGTGCCAGCAAGGGGGTTCTAAGCACAGATACGCAGTATTTT.

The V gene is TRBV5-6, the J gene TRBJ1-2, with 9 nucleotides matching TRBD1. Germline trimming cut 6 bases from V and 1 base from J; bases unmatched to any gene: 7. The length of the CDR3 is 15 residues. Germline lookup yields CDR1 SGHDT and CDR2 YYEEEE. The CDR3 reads CASKTTGGNNYGYTF. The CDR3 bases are TGTGCCAGCAAAACGACAGGGGGGAATAACTATGGCTACACCTTC.

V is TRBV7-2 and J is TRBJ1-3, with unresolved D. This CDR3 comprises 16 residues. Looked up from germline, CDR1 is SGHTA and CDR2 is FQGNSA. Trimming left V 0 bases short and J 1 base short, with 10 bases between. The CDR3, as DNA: TGTGCCAGCAGCTTAGCGCCCCCCACTTCTGGAAACACCATATATTTT. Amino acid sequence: CASSLAPPTSGNTIYF.

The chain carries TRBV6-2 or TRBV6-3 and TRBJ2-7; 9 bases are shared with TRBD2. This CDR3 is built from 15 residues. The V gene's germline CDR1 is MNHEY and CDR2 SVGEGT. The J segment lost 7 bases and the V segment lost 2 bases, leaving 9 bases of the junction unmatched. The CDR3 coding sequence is TGTGCCAGCAGTTACACAGCGGGGGGATCGGGGGAGCAGTACTTC. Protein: CASSYTAGGSGEQYF.

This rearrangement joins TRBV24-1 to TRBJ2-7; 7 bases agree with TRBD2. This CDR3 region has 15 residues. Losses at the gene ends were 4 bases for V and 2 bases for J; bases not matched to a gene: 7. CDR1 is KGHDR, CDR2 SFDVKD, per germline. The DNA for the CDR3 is TGTGCCACCAGTGACCCCCGACGGGAGGCCTACGAGCAGTACTTC. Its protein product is CATSDPRREAYEQYF.

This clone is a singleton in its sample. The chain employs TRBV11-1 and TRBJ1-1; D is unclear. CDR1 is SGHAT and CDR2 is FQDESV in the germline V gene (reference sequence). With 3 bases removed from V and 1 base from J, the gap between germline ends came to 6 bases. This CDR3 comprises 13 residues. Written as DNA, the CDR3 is TGTGCCAGCAGCTTCAGACAGAACACTGAAGCTTTCTTT. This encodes CASSFRQNTEAFF.

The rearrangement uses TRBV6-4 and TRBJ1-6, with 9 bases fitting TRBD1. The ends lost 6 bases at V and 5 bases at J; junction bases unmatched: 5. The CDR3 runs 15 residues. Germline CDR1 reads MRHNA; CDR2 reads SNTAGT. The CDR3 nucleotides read TGTGCCAGCAGAGCCCGGACAGGGGATAATTCACCCCTCCACTTT. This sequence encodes CASRARTGDNSPLHF.

The CDR3 here is CASTPGERTEAFF. CDR3 bases: TGCGCCAGCACCCCAGGGGAGCGCACTGAAGCTTTCTTT. The chain recombines TRBV5-1 with TRBJ1-1, with TRBD1 as a possible D gene (6 bases). Germline CDR1 reads SGHRS; CDR2 reads YFSETQ. This CDR3 is built from 13 residues. V lost 6 bases to trimming and J lost 4 bases, with 13 bases between them.

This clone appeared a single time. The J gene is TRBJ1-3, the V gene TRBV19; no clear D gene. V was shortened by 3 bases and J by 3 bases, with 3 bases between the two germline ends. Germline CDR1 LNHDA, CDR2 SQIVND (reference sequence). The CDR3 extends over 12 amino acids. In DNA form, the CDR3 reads TGTGCCAGTAGTATTCTTGGAAACACCATATATTTT. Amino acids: CASSILGNTIYF.

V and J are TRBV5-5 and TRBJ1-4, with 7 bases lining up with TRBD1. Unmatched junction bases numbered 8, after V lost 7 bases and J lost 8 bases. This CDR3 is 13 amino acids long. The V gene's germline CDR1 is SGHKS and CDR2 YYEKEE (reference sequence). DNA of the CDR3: TGTGCCAGCTCAGACAGGGCTGACGAAAAACTGTTTTTT. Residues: CASSDRADEKLFF. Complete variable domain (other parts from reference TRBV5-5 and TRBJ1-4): DAGVTQSPTHLIKTRGQQVTLRCSPISGHKSVSWYQQVLGQGPQFIFQYYEKEERGRGNFPDRFSARQFPNYSSELNVNALLLGDSALYLCASSDRADEKLFFGSGTQLSVL.

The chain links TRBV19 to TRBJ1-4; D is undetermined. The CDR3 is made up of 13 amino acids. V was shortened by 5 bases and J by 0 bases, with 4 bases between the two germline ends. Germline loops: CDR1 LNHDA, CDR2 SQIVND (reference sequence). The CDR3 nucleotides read TGTGCCAGTAGTCCAGCAACTAATGAAAAACTGTTTTTT. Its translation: CASSPATNEKLFF.

CDR3 nucleotide sequence: TGTGCCAGCAGTTTACGGGGACTAGCGGCTAGGTCCGCGCAGTATTTT. This gives the protein CASSLRGLAARSAQYF. The genes are TRBV27 and TRBJ2-3; 11 bases align to TRBD2. Trimming removed 2 bases from V and 10 bases from J; junction bases left unmatched: 11. CDR3 length: 16 amino acids. Germline CDR1 MNHEY, CDR2 SMNVEV (reference sequence).

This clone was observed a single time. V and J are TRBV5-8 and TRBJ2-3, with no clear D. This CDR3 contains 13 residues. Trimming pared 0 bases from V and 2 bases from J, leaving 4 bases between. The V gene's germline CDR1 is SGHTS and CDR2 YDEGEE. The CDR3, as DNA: TGTGCCAGCAGCTTGGTCCTCACAGATACGCAGTATTTT. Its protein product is CASSLVLTDTQYF.

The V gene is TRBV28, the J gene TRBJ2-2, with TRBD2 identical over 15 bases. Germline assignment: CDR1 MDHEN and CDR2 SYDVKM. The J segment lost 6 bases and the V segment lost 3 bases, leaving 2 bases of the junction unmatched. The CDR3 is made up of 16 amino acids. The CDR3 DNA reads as TGTGCCAGCAGTTTGGGACTAGCGGGGGGTTCCGGGGAGCTGTTTTTT. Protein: CASSLGLAGGSGELFF. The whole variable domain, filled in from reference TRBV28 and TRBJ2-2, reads DVKVTQSSRYLVKRTGEKVFLECVQDMDHENMFWYRQDPGLGLRLIYFSYDVKMKEKGDIPEGYSVSREKKERFSLILESASTNQTSMYLCASSLGLAGGSGELFFGEGSRLTVL.

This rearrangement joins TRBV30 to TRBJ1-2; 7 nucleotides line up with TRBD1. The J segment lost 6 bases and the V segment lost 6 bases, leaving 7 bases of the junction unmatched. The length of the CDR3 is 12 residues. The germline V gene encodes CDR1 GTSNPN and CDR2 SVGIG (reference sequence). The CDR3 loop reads CACPDRVHGYTF. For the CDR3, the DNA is TGTGCCTGCCCTGACAGGGTCCATGGCTACACCTTC.

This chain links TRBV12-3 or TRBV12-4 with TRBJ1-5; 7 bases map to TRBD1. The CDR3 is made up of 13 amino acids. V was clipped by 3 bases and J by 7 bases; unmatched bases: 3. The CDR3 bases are TGTGCCAGCAGTTTCGACAGGGACCAGCCCCAGCATTTT. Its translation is CASSFDRDQPQHF.